This T cell receptor (beta chain) was profiled in a study of shared clonotypes between healthy human individuals. This CDR3 region has 13 residues. The germline V gene has CDR1 SEHNR and CDR2 FQNEAQ (reference sequence). The ends lost 11 bases at V and 3 bases at J; junction bases unmatched: 3. As handled by the study authors: Filtering differed for immunoSEQ, which gave only junction sequences without quality scores. Repertoires were generated with immunoSEQ multiplex PCR, while TCRdb's copy carries only in-frame clones and drops some. D and trimming come from the DNA, and the V and J calls and clone size come from that table. Among just over 2,000,000 clones listed, over 85% were seen once.

The source of this sequence is a man younger than 35 in good health. The sample taken for sequencing was naive CD4+ T cells sorted from blood. Subset meaning: CD45RA+ positively selected. This chain joins TRBV7-9 and TRBJ2-3; the match to TRBD2 covers 12 bases. The CDR3 DNA sequence: TGTGCCGGAGGACTAGCGGGAACAGATACGCAGTATTTT. This translates into CAGGLAGTDTQYF. Using reference TRBV7-9 and TRBJ2-3 for the parts outside the CDR3, the full variable domain is DTGVSQNPRHKITKRGQNVTFRCDPISEHNRLYWYRQTLGQGPEFLTYFQNEAQLEKSRLLSDRFSAERPKGSFSTLEIQRTEQGDSAMYLCAGGLAGTDTQYFGPGTRLTVL.